The T cell receptor beta chain under discussion was sequenced for a study of blood T cell repertoires in COVID-19. Ages ranged from about 18 to 100 years, with residence in approximately 25 US areas. Using immunoSEQ multiplex PCR, the repertoire was profiled, and TCRdb retains in-frame clones only, with some absent. The data contain hundreds of thousands of clones, less than 85% of them singletons. Trimming shortened V by 5 bases and J by 1 base, and 6 bases separated the two germline ends. This CDR3 has 11 residues. Germline V gene sequence: CDR1 GTSNPN, CDR2 SVGIG (reference sequence). The clonotype comes from a woman in her 30s who had been exposed to COVID-19. Source material: PBMCs or T cells enriched from blood (not recorded which). The chain carries TRBV30 and TRBJ2-7; no definite D call. The CDR3 nucleotides are TGTGCCTGGGCACAGTCCTACGAGCAGTACTTC. It specifies CAWAQSYEQYF.